This TCR beta chain was sequenced in a study of T cell repertoires in cytomegalovirus infection. Study background: Both a matching HLA type and CMV infection were indicated by public TCR beta signatures. The study, taken as a whole, reports: Summed frequency of shared TCR beta families picked out CMV carriers who also had the relevant HLA. Dominating the ex vivo response were TCR beta clonotypes that were CMV-specific and HLA-C-restricted.

This clonotype was recorded at least ten times. Its specificity is unknown. TCRdb analysed the reads with MiXCR anew, one entry per CDR3 protein. The sample shows approximately 400,000 distinct CDR3 sequences, about a third of them seen only once. Sequencing was carried out using PBMCs. The source of this sequence is a human donor in good health (CMV status not recorded). Some clones in this sample may be carry-over from other donors' samples.

In nucleotides, the CDR3 is TGTGCCAGCAGCTTCTCCGGGACAGGGGGCTCCGGGGAGCTGTTTTTT. Protein product: CASSFSGTGGSGELFF. J is TRBJ2-2 and V is TRBV7-8, with 12 bases matching TRBD1. CDR3 length: 16 amino acids. The V gene's germline CDR1 is SGHVS and CDR2 FQNEAQ. Trimming took 3 bases from V and 6 from J; bases not matched to a gene: 5.